The sequence of this T cell receptor (beta chain) was determined in a study of cytomegalovirus exposure and HLA in healthy donors. For the study at large: Samples from HLA-typed donors yielded some 85 million unique TCRs in an early data release. The study, taken as a whole, reports: Later work found most CMV-associated TCR beta chains apparently HLA-restricted.

The study ran its PCR with 60 Vbeta and 13 Jbeta primers. The repertoire was sequenced with immunoSEQ multiplex PCR; TCRdb's copy has only in-frame clones and lacks some. The data contain fewer than 95,000 clones, about 85% of them singletons. Trimming stripped 4 bases from V and 4 bases from J, with 16 bases between. Germline assignment: CDR1 KGHSH and CDR2 LQKENI. CDR3 size: 16 residues. This clone was counted once. Its antigen remains unidentified. This TCR was recovered from a man aged 35-49 years in good health and CMV-seropositive. V gene TRBV18 combines with J gene TRBJ1-4; no firm D call. Sequencing was done on a sample of PBMCs. DNA of the CDR3: TGTGCCAGCTCACGTAAACAGCCCGACCTTAATGAAAAACTGTTTTTT. Amino acid sequence: CASSRKQPDLNEKLFF.